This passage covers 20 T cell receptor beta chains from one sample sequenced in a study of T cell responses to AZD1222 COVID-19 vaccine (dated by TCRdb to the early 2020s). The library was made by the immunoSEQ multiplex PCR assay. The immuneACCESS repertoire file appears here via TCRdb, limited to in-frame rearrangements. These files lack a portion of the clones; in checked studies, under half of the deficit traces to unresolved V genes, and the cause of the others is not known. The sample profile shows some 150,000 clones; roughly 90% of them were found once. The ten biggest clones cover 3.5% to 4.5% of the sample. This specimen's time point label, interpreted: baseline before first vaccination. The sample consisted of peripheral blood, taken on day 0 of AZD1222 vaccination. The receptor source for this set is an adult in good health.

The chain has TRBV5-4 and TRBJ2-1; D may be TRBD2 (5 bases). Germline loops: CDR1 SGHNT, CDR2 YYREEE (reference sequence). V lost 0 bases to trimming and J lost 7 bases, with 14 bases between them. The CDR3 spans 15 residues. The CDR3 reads CASSLGEFVGNEQFF. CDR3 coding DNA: TGTGCCAGCAGCTTGGGGGAGTTCGTGGGTAATGAGCAGTTCTTC.

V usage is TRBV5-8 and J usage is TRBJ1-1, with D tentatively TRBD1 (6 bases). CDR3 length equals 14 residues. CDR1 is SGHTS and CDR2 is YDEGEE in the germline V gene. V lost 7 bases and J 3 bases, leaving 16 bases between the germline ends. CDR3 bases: TGTGCCAGCCGATTTAGGGCAGGGGACACTGAAGCTTTCTTT. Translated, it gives CASRFRAGDTEAFF.

For the CDR3, the DNA is TGTGCCAGCAGTTCCCTCCGTCGGGAGCAGTTCTTC. It yields the protein CASSSLRREQFF. The chain uses TRBV12-3 or TRBV12-4 and TRBJ2-1, with unresolved D. The V gene lost 4 bases and the J gene lost 10 bases, with 11 bases spanning the gap. CDR3 length: 12 residues.

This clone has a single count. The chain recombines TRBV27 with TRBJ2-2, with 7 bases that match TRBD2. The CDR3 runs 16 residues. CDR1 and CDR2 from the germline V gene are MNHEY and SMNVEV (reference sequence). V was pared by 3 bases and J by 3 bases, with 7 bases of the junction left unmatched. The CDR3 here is CASSLFSGLDTGELFF. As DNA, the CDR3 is TGTGCCAGCAGTTTGTTTAGCGGGCTTGACACCGGGGAGCTGTTTTTT.

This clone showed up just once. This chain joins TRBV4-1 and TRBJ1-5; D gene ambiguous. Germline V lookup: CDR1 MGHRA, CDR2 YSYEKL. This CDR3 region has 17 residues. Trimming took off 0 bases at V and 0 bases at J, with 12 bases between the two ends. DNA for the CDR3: TGCGCCAGCAGCCAAGACCCCCCCTCAGATAGCAATCAGCCCCAGCATTTT. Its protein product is CASSQDPPSDSNQPQHF.

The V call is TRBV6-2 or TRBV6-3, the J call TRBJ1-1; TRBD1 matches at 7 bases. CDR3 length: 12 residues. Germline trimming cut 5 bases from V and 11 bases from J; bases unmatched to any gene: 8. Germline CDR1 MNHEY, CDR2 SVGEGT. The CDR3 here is CASSDGTVRAFF. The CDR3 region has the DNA TGTGCCAGCAGTGACGGGACAGTCCGGGCTTTCTTT.

The CDR3 protein is CARPGREDGTDTQYF. The CDR3 DNA is TGTGCCCGTCCGGGGAGGGAGGACGGGACAGATACGCAGTATTTT. The chain is built from TRBV11-2 and TRBJ2-3, with TRBD2 identical over 7 bases. Germline V gene sequence: CDR1 SGHAT, CDR2 FQNNGV. The CDR3 is 15 amino acids. V lost 11 bases, J lost 3 bases, and 14 bases stayed unmatched.

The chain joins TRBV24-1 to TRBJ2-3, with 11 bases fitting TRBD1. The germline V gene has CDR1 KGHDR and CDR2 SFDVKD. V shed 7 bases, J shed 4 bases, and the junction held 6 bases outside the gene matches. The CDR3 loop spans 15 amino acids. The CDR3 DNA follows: TGTGCCACCAGCGATGGGGGACAGGGGGCAGATACGCAGTATTTT. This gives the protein CATSDGGQGADTQYF.

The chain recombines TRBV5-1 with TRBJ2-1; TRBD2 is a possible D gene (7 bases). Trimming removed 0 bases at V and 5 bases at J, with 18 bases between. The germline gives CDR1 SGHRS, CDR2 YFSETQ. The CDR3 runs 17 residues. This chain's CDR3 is CASSLAKTSSGDNEQFF. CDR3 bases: TGCGCCAGCAGCTTGGCCAAGACTAGCTCAGGGGACAATGAGCAGTTCTTC.

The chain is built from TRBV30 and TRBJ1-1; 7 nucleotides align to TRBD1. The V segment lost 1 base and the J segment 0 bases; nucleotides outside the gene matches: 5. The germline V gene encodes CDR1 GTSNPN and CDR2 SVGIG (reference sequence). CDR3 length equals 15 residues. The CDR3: CAWSGGTAMNTEAFF. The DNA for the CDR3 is TGTGCCTGGAGTGGCGGGACAGCCATGAACACTGAAGCTTTCTTT.

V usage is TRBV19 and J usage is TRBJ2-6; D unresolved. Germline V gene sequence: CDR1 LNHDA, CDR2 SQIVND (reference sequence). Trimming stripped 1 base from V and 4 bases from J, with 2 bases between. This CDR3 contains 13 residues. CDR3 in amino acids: CASSIVGANVLTF. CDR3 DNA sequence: TGTGCCAGTAGTATAGTCGGGGCCAACGTCCTGACTTTC.

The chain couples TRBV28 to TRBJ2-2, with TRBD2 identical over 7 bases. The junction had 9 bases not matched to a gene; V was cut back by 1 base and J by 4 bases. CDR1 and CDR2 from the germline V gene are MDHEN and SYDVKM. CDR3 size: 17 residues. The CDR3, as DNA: TGTGCCAGCAGTTTATCCGTCGCGGGACTAATCACCGGGGAGCTGTTTTTT. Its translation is CASSLSVAGLITGELFF.

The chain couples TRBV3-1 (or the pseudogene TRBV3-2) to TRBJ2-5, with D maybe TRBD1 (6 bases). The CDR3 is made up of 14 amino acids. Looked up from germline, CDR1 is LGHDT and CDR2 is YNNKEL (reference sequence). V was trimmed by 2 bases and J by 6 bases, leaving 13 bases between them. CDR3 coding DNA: TGTGCCAGCAGCCAAAGACAGGCGATACAGACCCAGTACTTC. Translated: CASSQRQAIQTQYF.

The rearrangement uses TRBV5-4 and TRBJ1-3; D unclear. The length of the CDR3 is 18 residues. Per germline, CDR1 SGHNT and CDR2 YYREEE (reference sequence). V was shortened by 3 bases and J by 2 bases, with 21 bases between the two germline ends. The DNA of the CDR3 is TGTGCCAGCAGCTCTGGAGGCAGCGGAGTGTTAGCTGGAAACACCATATATTTT. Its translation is CASSSGGSGVLAGNTIYF.

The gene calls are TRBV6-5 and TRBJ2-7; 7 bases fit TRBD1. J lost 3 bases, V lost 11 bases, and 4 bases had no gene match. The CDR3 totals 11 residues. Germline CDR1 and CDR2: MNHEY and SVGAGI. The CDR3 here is CAARGNYEQYF. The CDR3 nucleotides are TGTGCCGCCAGGGGGAACTACGAGCAGTACTTC.

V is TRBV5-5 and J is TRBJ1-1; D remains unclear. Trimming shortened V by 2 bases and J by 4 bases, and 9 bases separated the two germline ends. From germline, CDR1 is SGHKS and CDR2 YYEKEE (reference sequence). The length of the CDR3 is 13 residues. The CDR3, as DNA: TGTGCCAGCAGCTTAGGGTCGAGCACTGAAGCTTTCTTT. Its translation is CASSLGSSTEAFF.

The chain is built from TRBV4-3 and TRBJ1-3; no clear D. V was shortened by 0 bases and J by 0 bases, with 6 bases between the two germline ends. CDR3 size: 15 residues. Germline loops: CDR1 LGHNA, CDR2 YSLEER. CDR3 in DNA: TGCGCCAGCAGCCAAGAAACGGCCTCTGGAAACACCATATATTTT. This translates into CASSQETASGNTIYF.

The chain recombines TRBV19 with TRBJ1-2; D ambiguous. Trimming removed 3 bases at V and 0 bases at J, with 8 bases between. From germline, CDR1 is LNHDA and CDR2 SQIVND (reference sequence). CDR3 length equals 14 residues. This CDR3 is CASSIRRANYGYTF. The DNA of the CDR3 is TGTGCCAGTAGTATTCGGCGGGCTAACTATGGCTACACCTTC.

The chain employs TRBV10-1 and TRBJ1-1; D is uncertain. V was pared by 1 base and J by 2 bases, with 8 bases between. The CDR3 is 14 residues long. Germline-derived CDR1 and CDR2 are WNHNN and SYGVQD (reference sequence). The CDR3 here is CASSEFGPNTEAFF. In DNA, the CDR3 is TGCGCCAGCAGTGAGTTTGGACCCAACACTGAAGCTTTCTTT.

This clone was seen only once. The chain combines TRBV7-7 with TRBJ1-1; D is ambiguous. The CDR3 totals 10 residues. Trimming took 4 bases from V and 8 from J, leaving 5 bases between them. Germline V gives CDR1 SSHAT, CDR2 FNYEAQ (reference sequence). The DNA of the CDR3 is TGTGCCAGCAGCTGGTTGGAAGCTTTCTTT. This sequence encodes CASSWLEAFF.